The 4 T cell receptor beta chains below all came from one sample that was sequenced in a study of OX40 agonist ivuxolimab in advanced cancers. Measured with immunoSEQ multiplex PCR; TCRdb has only the in-frame clones, and not every one. The sample carries about 56,000 clones, approximately 90% recorded once. Sequenced here: CD4+ or CD8+ T cells sorted from blood, sampled in a trial of the OX40 agonist ivuxolimab. These receptors were obtained from an adult with an advanced solid tumor such as melanoma, head and neck, liver or kidney cancer.

The rearrangement links TRBV5-1 to TRBJ2-5; D might be TRBD1 (5 bases). The CDR3 runs 15 residues. The germline gives CDR1 SGHRS, CDR2 YFSETQ. The V and J ends lost 0 bases and 2 bases respectively, with 11 bases between them. The CDR3 loop is CASSLDVQVQETQYF. For the CDR3, the DNA is TGCGCCAGCAGCTTGGATGTACAGGTGCAAGAGACCCAGTACTTC.

The chain uses TRBV7-2 and TRBJ1-4; TRBD1 might be the D (6 bases). This CDR3 is built from 15 residues. V was shortened by 5 bases and J by 4 bases, with 14 bases between the two germline ends. Germline V gives CDR1 SGHTA, CDR2 FQGNSA. CDR3 in amino acids: CASSHTGQINEKLFF. DNA for the CDR3: TGTGCCAGCAGCCATACTGGACAGATTAATGAAAAACTGTTTTTT.

This clone was counted once. This rearrangement joins TRBV5-1 to TRBJ1-4; D remains ambiguous. Looked up from germline, CDR1 is SGHRS and CDR2 is YFSETQ. V gave up 4 bases and J gave up 8 bases, with 18 bases separating them. The CDR3 extends over 15 amino acids. CDR3 nucleotide sequence: TGCGCCAGCAGCCTTATCGACCCGGGCTTGGAAAAACTGTTTTTT. Translated, it gives CASSLIDPGLEKLFF.

This clone was seen only once. This may come from a read error, since a much larger clone is one base off. This sequence joins TRBV6-5 and TRBJ2-7, with D tentatively TRBD1 (6 bases). The CDR3 has 14 residues. The germline V and J ends were trimmed by 6 bases and 0 bases, with 12 bases remaining between them. Germline CDR1 and CDR2: MNHEY and SVGAGI. DNA for the CDR3: TGTGCCAGCAGGACCACAGGGAGCTCCTACGAGCAGTACTTC. Its translation: CASRTTGSSYEQYF.